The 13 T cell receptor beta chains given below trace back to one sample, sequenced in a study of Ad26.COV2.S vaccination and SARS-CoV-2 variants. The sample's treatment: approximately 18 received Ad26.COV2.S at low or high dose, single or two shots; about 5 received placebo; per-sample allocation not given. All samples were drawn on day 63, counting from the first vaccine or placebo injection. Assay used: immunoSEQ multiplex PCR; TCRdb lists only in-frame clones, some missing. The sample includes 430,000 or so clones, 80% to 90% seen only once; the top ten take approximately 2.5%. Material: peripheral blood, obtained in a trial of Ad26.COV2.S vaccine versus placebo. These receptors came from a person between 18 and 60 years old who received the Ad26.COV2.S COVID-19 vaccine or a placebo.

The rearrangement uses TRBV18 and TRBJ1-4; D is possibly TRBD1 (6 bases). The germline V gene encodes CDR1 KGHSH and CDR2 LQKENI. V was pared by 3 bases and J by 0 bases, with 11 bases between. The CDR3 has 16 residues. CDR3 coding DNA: TGTGCCAGCTCACCTCGACAGGTTGCAACTAATGAAAAACTGTTTTTT. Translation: CASSPRQVATNEKLFF.

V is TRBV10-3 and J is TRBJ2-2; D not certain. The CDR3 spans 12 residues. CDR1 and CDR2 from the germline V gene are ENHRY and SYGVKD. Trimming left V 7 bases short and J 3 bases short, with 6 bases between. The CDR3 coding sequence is TGTGCCATCAAGCAGGACACCGGGGAGCTGTTTTTT. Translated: CAIKQDTGELFF.

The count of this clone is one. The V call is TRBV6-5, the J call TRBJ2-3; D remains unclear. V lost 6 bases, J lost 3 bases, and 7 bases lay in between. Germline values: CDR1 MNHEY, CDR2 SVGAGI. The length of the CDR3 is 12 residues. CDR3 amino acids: CASRSVTDTQYF. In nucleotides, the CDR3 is TGTGCCAGCAGAAGCGTAACAGATACGCAGTATTTT.

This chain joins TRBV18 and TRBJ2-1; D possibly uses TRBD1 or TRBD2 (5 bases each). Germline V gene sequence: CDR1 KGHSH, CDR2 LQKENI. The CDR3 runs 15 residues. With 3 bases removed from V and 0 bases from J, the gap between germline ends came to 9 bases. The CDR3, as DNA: TGTGCCAGCTCACCTGAGGGGAGCTCCTACAATGAGCAGTTCTTC. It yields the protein CASSPEGSSYNEQFF.

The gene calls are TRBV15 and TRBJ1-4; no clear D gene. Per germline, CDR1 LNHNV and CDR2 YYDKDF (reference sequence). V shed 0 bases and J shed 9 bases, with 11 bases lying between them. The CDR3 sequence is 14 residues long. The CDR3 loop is CATSRDDASKKLFF. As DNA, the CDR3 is TGTGCCACCAGCAGAGATGACGCCTCAAAAAAACTGTTTTTT.

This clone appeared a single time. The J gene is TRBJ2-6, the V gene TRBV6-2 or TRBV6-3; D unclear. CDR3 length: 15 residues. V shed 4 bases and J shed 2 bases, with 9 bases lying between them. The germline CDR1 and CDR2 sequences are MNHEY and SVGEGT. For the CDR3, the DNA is TGTGCCAGCAGTTTGGGTGCTCCTGGGGCCAACGTCCTGACTTTC. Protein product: CASSLGAPGANVLTF.

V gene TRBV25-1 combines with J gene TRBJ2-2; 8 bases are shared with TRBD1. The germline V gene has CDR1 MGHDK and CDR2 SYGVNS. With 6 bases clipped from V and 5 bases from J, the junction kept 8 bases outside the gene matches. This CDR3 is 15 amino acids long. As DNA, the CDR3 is TGTGCCAGCAGCCCTCCAGGGGGCCGAACCGGGGAGCTGTTTTTT. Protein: CASSPPGGRTGELFF.

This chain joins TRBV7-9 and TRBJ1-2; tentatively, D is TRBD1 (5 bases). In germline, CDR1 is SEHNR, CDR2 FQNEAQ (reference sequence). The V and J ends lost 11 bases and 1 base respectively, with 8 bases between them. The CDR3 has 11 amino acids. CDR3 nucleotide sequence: TGTGCCGCGGGGGGTAACTATGGCTACACCTTC. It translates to CAAGGNYGYTF.

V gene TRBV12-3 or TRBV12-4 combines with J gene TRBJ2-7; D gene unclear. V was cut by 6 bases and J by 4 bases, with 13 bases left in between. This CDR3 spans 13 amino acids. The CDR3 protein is CASSLAWAYEQYF. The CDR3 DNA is TGTGCCAGCAGCCTCGCGTGGGCTTACGAGCAGTACTTC.

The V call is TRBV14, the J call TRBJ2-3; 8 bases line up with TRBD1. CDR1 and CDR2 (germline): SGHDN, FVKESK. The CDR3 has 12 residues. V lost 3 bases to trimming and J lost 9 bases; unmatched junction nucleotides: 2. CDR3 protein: CASSQDRVTQYF. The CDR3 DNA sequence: TGTGCCAGCAGCCAGGACAGGGTAACGCAGTATTTT.

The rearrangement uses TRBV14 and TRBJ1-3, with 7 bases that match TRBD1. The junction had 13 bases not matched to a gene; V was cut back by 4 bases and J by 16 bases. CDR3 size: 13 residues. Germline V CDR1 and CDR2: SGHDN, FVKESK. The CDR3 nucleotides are TGTGCCAGCAGCCCCTTCATCTCTCTCAGGGGGTATTTT. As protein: CASSPFISLRGYF.

CDR3: CATSREGHYGYTF. CDR3 sequence (DNA): TGTGCCACCAGCAGAGAGGGGCACTATGGCTACACCTTC. The chain has TRBV15 and TRBJ1-2; D might be TRBD1 (5 bases). CDR1 is LNHNV and CDR2 is YYDKDF in the germline V gene (reference sequence). V lost 0 bases and J 3 bases, leaving 5 bases between the germline ends. The CDR3 consists of 13 residues.

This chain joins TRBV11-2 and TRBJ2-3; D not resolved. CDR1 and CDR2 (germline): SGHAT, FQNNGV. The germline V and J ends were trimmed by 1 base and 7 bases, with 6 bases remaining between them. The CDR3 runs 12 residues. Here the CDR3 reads CASSLVANTQYF. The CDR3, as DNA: TGTGCCAGCAGCTTAGTAGCCAATACGCAGTATTTT.